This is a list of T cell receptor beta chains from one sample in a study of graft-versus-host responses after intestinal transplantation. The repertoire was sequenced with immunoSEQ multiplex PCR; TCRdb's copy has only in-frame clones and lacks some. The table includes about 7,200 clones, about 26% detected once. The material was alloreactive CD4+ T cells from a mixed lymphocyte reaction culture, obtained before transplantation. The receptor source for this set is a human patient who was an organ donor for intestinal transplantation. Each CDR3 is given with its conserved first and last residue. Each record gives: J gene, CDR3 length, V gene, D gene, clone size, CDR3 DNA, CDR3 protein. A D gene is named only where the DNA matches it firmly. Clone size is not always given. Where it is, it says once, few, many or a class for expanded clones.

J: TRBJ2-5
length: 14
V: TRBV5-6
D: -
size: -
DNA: TGTGCCAGCAGCTTCCCCGGGAACCAAGAGACCCAGTACTTC
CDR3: CASSFPGNQETQYF

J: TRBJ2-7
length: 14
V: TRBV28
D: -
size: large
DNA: TGTGCCAGCAGTGTCACGGGTTTCTCCTACGAGCAGTACTTC
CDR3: CASSVTGFSYEQYF

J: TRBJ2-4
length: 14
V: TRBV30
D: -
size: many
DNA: TGTGCCTGGAGTGTATCAGGGGGGTGGGACATTCAGTACTTC
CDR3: CAWSVSGGWDIQYF

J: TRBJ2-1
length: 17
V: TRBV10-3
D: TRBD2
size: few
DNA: TGTGCCATCAGTGAATTTTTGAGCGGGAGCTCCTACAATGAGCAGTTCTTC
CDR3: CAISEFLSGSSYNEQFF

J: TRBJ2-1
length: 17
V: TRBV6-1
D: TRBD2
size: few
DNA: TGTGCCAGCAGTGAAGACCCCGGACTAGCGGGAGGCAATGAGCAGTTCTTC
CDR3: CASSEDPGLAGGNEQFF

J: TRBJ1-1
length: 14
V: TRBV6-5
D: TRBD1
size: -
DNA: TGTGCCAGCAGTTACTCGGACAGGATCGCTGAAGCTTTCTTT
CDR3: CASSYSDRIAEAFF

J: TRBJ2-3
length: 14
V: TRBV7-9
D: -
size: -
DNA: TGTGCCAGCAGCTTAGCGGGAAGTGGCGATACGCAGTATTTT
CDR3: CASSLAGSGDTQYF

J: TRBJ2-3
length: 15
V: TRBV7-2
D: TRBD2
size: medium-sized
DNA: TGTGCCAGCAGATTAGCGGGGCTCACCGGAGATACGCAGTATTTT
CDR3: CASRLAGLTGDTQYF

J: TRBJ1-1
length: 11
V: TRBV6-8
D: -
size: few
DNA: TGTGCCAGCACCGAGGGGGGTAGAGCTTTCTTT
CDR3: CASTEGGRAFF

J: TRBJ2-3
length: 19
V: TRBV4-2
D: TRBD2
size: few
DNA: TGTGCCAGCAGCCAACCGGGACTAGCGGGAAGGTGGAACACGGGTACGCAGTATTTT
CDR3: CASSQPGLAGRWNTGTQYF

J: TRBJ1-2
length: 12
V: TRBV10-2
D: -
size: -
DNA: TGCGCCAGCAGTGAGCTTTCCGACACCTACACCTTC
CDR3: CASSELSDTYTF

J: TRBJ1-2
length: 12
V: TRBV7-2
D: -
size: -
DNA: TGTGCCAGCAGCTTAGAATTAGGTGGCTACACCTTC
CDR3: CASSLELGGYTF

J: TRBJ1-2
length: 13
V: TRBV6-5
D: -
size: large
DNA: TGTGCCAGCAGACCAACCAGGGGCTATGGCTACACCTTC
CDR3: CASRPTRGYGYTF